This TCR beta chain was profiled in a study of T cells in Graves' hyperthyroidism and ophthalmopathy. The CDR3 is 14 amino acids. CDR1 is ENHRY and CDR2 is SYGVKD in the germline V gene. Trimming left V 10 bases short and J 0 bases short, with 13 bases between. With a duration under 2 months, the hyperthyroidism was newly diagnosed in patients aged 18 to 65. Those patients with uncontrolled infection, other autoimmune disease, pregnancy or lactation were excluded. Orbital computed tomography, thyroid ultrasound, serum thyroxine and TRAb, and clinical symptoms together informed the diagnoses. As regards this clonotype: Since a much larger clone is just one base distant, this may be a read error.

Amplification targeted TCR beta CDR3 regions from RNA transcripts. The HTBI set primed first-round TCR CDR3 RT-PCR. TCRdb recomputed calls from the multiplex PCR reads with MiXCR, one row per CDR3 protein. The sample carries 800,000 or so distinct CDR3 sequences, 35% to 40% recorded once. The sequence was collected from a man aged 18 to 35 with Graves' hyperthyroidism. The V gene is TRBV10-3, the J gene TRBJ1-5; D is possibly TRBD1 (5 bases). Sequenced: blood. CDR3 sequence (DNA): TGTGCCAGCAGGGACGACAGTAGCAATCAGCCCCAGCATTTT. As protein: CASRDDSSNQPQHF.